The 27 T cell receptor beta chains presented below share a single source sample, sequenced in a study of vaccination effects on CD4 cells after COVID-19. CD4+ T cells specific for antigen were expanded with viral peptide pools by the ViraFEST assay before sequencing. Culture lasted around eleven days before CD4+ T cell isolation. Recipients of the vaccine had no prior SARS-CoV-2 infection and negative nucleocapsid antibodies. Their recognized antigens are unknown. Repertoires were generated with immunoSEQ multiplex PCR, while TCRdb's copy carries only in-frame clones and drops some. The table includes 20,000 to 25,000 clones, 60% to 75% detected once. The specimen comprised CD4+ T cells from PBMCs cultured with HCoV-NL63 spike peptides, sampled before COVID-19 vaccination. The source is a human donor who received a COVID-19 vaccine.

The CDR3 loop is CASSLGGTVSEKLFF. The CDR3 bases are TGTGCCAGCAGTTTAGGCGGGACGGTGTCCGAAAAACTGTTTTTT. The chain couples TRBV27 to TRBJ1-4; possibly TRBD1 for D (5 bases). This CDR3 is built from 15 residues. V gave up 2 bases and J gave up 8 bases, with 15 bases separating them. The germline gives CDR1 MNHEY, CDR2 SMNVEV (reference sequence).

This chain uses TRBV7-2 with TRBJ2-5; TRBD2 might be the D (5 bases). Germline V lookup: CDR1 SGHTA, CDR2 FQGNSA. V was shortened by 4 bases and J by 6 bases, with 15 bases between the two germline ends. There are 14 residues in the CDR3. The CDR3 nucleotides are TGTGCCAGCAGCTCCCCTGGGCTAGCCCAGACCCAGTACTTC. Protein sequence: CASSSPGLAQTQYF.

The chain has TRBV21-1 and TRBJ1-1. TRBV21-1 represents a pseudogene. The CDR3 spans 12 residues. The CDR3 reads CASSTAYTEAFF. The CDR3 nucleotides are TGTGCCAGCAGCACAGCTTACACTGAAGCTTTCTTT.

The rearrangement joins TRBV11-2 to TRBJ2-4; D unresolved. V was clipped by 1 base and J by 0 bases, with 10 bases between them. Germline-derived CDR1 and CDR2 are SGHAT and FQNNGV. The CDR3 sequence is 16 residues long. CDR3 loop: CASSLVMGLAKNIQYF. The CDR3 coding sequence is TGTGCCAGCAGCTTAGTGATGGGGTTAGCCAAAAACATTCAGTACTTC.

CDR3 protein: CASSLRVGYTF. CDR3 bases: TGTGCCAGCAGCTTAAGGGTTGGCTACACCTTC. The chain is built from TRBV7-2 and TRBJ1-2, with D unresolved. Deletions cut 2 bases from V and 7 bases from J, with 5 bases between. The CDR3 length is 11 residues. The germline gives CDR1 SGHTA, CDR2 FQGNSA.

The chain links TRBV6-5 to TRBJ2-7, with TRBD2 identical over 9 bases. The CDR3 contains 14 residues. V lost 7 bases, J lost 7 bases, and 11 bases stayed unmatched. Germline V gene data show CDR1 as MNHEY and CDR2 as SVGAGI. CDR3 residues: CASNPIAGVKEQYF. The DNA for the CDR3 is TGTGCCAGCAATCCGATAGCGGGAGTAAAGGAGCAGTACTTC.

The J gene is TRBJ1-2, the V gene TRBV7-2; TRBD1 is a possible D gene (5 bases). Germline V gives CDR1 SGHTA, CDR2 FQGNSA. V lost 3 bases and J lost 3, with 14 bases in between. CDR3 size: 15 residues. CDR3 nucleotide sequence: TGTGCCAGCAGCTTTCAAGAGGGGTCCCACTATGGCTACACCTTC. It translates to CASSFQEGSHYGYTF. The full variable domain, completed using reference TRBV7-2 and TRBJ1-2, is GAGVSQSPSNKVTEKGKDVELRCDPISGHTALYWYRQSLGQGLEFLIYFQGNSAPDKSGLPSDRFSAERTGGSVSTLTIQRTQQEDSAVYLCASSFQEGSHYGYTFGSGTRLTVV.

This clone was counted a single time. This chain uses TRBV7-9 with TRBJ2-7; 9 bases match TRBD1. The length of the CDR3 is 15 residues. The germline CDR1 and CDR2 sequences are SEHNR and FQNEAQ (reference sequence). Trimming cost V 1 base and J 4 bases; bases outside gene matches: 5. DNA for the CDR3: TGTGCCAGCAGCTTAGGTGTGACAGGGGGTTACGAGCAGTACTTC. Translation gives CASSLGVTGGYEQYF.

The sample holds a few counts of this clone. The chain employs TRBV6-5 and TRBJ2-3; D may correspond to TRBD1 or TRBD2 (5 bases each). CDR1 MNHEY and CDR2 SVGAGI come from the germline V gene. The V and J ends lost 7 bases and 1 base respectively, with 12 bases between them. The CDR3 consists of 14 residues. In DNA form, the CDR3 reads TGTGCCAGCACCTTACGGGACGGCACAGATACGCAGTATTTT. Translated, it gives CASTLRDGTDTQYF.

J is TRBJ2-1 and V is TRBV19; D call uncertain. CDR3 size: 11 residues. Germline CDR1 is LNHDA and CDR2 is SQIVND (reference sequence). With 3 bases removed from V and 5 bases from J, the gap between germline ends came to 2 bases. CDR3 sequence: CASSIDNEQFF. The CDR3 DNA sequence: TGTGCCAGTAGTATCGACAATGAGCAGTTCTTC. Supplemented by reference TRBV19 and TRBJ2-1, the full variable domain reads DGGITQSPKYLFRKEGQNVTLSCEQNLNHDAMYWYRQDPGQGLRLIYYSQIVNDFQKGDIAEGYSVSREKKESFPLTVTSAQKNPTAFYLCASSIDNEQFFGPGTRLTVL.

The J gene is TRBJ1-1, the V gene TRBV10-3, with 7 bases that match TRBD1. Germline CDR1 is ENHRY and CDR2 is SYGVKD. CDR3 length: 17 amino acids. V dropped 3 bases and J dropped 3; count of bases not matched to a gene: 13. The CDR3 DNA reads as TGTGCCATCAGTGAAGGCAGGGGGTTTGAGACGGACACTGAAGCTTTCTTT. Translation: CAISEGRGFETDTEAFF.

The genes are TRBV28 and TRBJ2-7; perhaps D is TRBD1 or TRBD2 (5 bases each). V lost 1 base and J 10 bases, leaving 14 bases between the germline ends. The CDR3 length is 13 residues. Germline V gene sequence: CDR1 MDHEN, CDR2 SYDVKM. DNA for the CDR3: TGTGCCAGCAGTTTATCTACGAGGGGTAAACAGTACTTC. Translated: CASSLSTRGKQYF.

V gene TRBV5-5 combines with J gene TRBJ1-1, with D possibly TRBD1 on 5 matching bases. V was shortened by 0 bases and J by 4 bases, with 10 bases between the two germline ends. Per germline, CDR1 SGHKS and CDR2 YYEKEE (reference sequence). This CDR3 comprises 14 residues. The chain's CDR3 is CASSLEPQGTEAFF. In DNA form, the CDR3 reads TGTGCCAGCAGCTTGGAACCTCAGGGCACTGAAGCTTTCTTT.

V gene TRBV28 combines with J gene TRBJ1-1; 7 nucleotides match TRBD1. The junction had 5 bases not matched to a gene; V was cut back by 6 bases and J by 4 bases. Germline lookup yields CDR1 MDHEN and CDR2 SYDVKM. The CDR3 runs to 13 residues. The CDR3: CASRYSGGTEAFF. CDR3 in DNA: TGTGCCAGCAGGTATTCAGGGGGCACTGAAGCTTTCTTT.

The CDR3 loop reads CASSWSLYGYTF. In DNA, the CDR3 is TGTGCCAGCAGTTGGAGCCTCTATGGCTACACCTTC. The chain is built from TRBV28 and TRBJ1-2; no firm D call. Germline CDR1 is MDHEN and CDR2 is SYDVKM. The CDR3 has 12 residues. Trimming pared 4 bases from V and 4 bases from J, leaving 7 bases between.

The chain has TRBV3-1 (or the pseudogene TRBV3-2) and TRBJ1-2, with TRBD1 matching over 7 bases. The germline V gene has CDR1 LGHDT and CDR2 YNNKEL (reference sequence). The ends lost 0 bases at V and 5 bases at J; junction bases unmatched: 6. The CDR3 totals 15 residues. CDR3 protein: CASSQEGRGSYGYTF. The CDR3 DNA reads TGTGCCAGCAGCCAAGAAGGCAGGGGGTCTTATGGCTACACCTTC.

The chain links TRBV28 to TRBJ1-2; D unclear. With 1 base removed from V and 8 bases from J, the gap between germline ends came to 8 bases. The CDR3 extends over 12 amino acids. The germline V gene encodes CDR1 MDHEN and CDR2 SYDVKM. For the CDR3, the DNA is TGTGCCAGCAGTTTATTCCTCCAGGGCTACACCTTC. Its protein is CASSLFLQGYTF.

The gene calls are TRBV15 and TRBJ2-7; 8 bases fit TRBD1. The CDR3 runs 15 residues. Looked up from germline, CDR1 is LNHNV and CDR2 is YYDKDF (reference sequence). Losses at the gene ends were 1 base for V and 3 bases for J; bases not matched to a gene: 5. Written as DNA, the CDR3 is TGTGCCACCAGCAGAGGATCCACAGGGGGCTACGAGCAGTACTTC. This gives the protein CATSRGSTGGYEQYF.

The genes are TRBV28 and TRBJ2-5; TRBD2 is a possible D gene (6 bases). The CDR3 has 13 amino acids. CDR1 and CDR2 from the germline V gene are MDHEN and SYDVKM. Trimming took off 6 bases at V and 2 bases at J, with 10 bases between the two ends. As DNA, the CDR3 is TGTGCCAGCAGGCCCGCGGGGCAAGAGACCCAGTACTTC. As protein: CASRPAGQETQYF.

A single count supports this clone. This chain connects TRBV30 to TRBJ1-4; maybe TRBD1 (6 bases). Deletions cut 4 bases from V and 8 bases from J, with 14 bases between. Per germline, CDR1 GTSNPN and CDR2 SVGIG (reference sequence). The CDR3 extends over 13 amino acids. CDR3 DNA sequence: TGTGCCTGGACTACAGGGTTACGGGAAAAACTGTTTTTT. This translates into CAWTTGLREKLFF.

This chain connects TRBV19 to TRBJ1-5; D not certain. The CDR3 is 17 residues long. V shed 0 bases and J shed 1 base, with 13 bases lying between them. Germline assignment: CDR1 LNHDA and CDR2 SQIVND (reference sequence). The CDR3 sequence is CASSIDRGEGSNQPQHF. In nucleotides, the CDR3 is TGTGCCAGTAGTATAGATCGCGGGGAAGGGAGCAATCAGCCCCAGCATTTT.

This clone occurred a few times. This rearrangement joins TRBV29-1 to TRBJ2-7; no firm D call. V lost 7 bases to trimming and J lost 4 bases, with 14 bases between them. The CDR3 consists of 12 residues. The germline V gene encodes CDR1 SQVTM and CDR2 ANQGSEA. The CDR3 region is CSATTTTYEQYF. The CDR3 region has the DNA TGCAGCGCGACGACAACCACATACGAGCAGTACTTC.

The genes are TRBV4-3 and TRBJ1-2; 7 bases map to TRBD1. With 4 bases clipped from V and 5 bases from J, the junction kept 1 base outside the gene matches. Germline V gives CDR1 LGHNA, CDR2 YSLEER. CDR3 length: 12 residues. CDR3 sequence reads: CASSLTGYGYTF. The CDR3, as DNA: TGCGCCAGCAGCCTGACAGGGTATGGCTACACCTTC.

This chain uses TRBV5-4 with TRBJ1-5, with 9 bases that match TRBD1. Losses at the gene ends were 4 bases for V and 7 bases for J; bases not matched to a gene: 6. The V gene's germline CDR1 is SGHNT and CDR2 YYREEE (reference sequence). This CDR3 comprises 14 residues. CDR3 DNA sequence: TGTGCCAGCAGCCGGGACAGGGTGGGGCAGCCCCAGCATTTT. It specifies CASSRDRVGQPQHF.

DNA for the CDR3: TGCGCCAGCAGCTTGAAGGGCGGTGGAAACACCATATATTTT. Amino acid sequence: CASSLKGGGNTIYF. The rearrangement links TRBV5-1 to TRBJ1-3; D gene ambiguous. Germline V lookup: CDR1 SGHRS, CDR2 YFSETQ. The V end lost 1 base, the J end lost 3 bases, and 8 bases lay between the germline ends. This CDR3 is built from 14 residues. The full variable domain, with the rest looked up from reference TRBV5-1 and TRBJ1-3, is KAGVTQTPRYLIKTRGQQVTLSCSPISGHRSVSWYQQTPGQGLQFLFEYFSETQRNKGNFPGRFSGRQFSNSRSEMNVSTLELGDSALYLCASSLKGGGNTIYFGEGSWLTVV.

The V gene is TRBV28, the J gene TRBJ1-3, with D tentatively TRBD1 (5 bases). The V end lost 5 bases, the J end lost 4 bases, and 9 bases lay between the germline ends. From germline, CDR1 is MDHEN and CDR2 SYDVKM. The CDR3 extends over 13 amino acids. The CDR3 DNA reads TGTGCCAGCAGTAACCGGGACGGAAACACCATATATTTT. Its translation: CASSNRDGNTIYF.

This sequence joins TRBV30 and TRBJ1-1, with D hard to call. Per germline, CDR1 GTSNPN and CDR2 SVGIG (reference sequence). V was cut by 2 bases and J by 4 bases, with 8 bases left in between. CDR3 size: 12 residues. CDR3 protein: CAWSLGSTEAFF. Written as DNA, the CDR3 is TGTGCCTGGAGTCTAGGTAGCACTGAAGCTTTCTTT.